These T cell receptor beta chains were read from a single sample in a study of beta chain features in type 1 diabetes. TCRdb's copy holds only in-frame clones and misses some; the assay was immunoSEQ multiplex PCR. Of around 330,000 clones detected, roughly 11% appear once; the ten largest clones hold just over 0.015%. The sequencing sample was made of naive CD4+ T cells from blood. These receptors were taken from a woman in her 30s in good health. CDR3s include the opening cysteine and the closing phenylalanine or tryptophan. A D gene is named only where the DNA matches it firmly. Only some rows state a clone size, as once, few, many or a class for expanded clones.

cdr3_nt: TGTGCCAGCAGCGTCTGGACAGGGGGCCCAAATGAGCAGTTCTTC
cdr3_aa: CASSVWTGGPNEQFF
j_call: TRBJ2-1
clone_size: few
v_call: TRBV7-3
d_call: TRBD1

cdr3_nt: TGCGCCAGCAGCACGGGGGGACTAGCGGGAGCCAATGGGCAGTTCTTC
cdr3_aa: CASSTGGLAGANGQFF
j_call: TRBJ2-1
clone_size: few
v_call: TRBV5-1
d_call: TRBD2

cdr3_nt: TGTGCCAGCCGGAGACCCGGGACAGGGGCCTACGAGCAGTACTTC
cdr3_aa: CASRRPGTGAYEQYF
j_call: TRBJ2-7
clone_size: .
v_call: TRBV28
d_call: TRBD1

cdr3_nt: TGTGCCAGCTCACCATGGCAGGGGGCTGATGAAAAACTGTTTTTT
cdr3_aa: CASSPWQGADEKLFF
j_call: TRBJ1-4
clone_size: few
v_call: TRBV18
d_call: TRBD1

cdr3_nt: TGTGCCAGCAGCTTGGGGCTAGCGGGAGGGCCTGGGGAGCAGTACTTC
cdr3_aa: CASSLGLAGGPGEQYF
j_call: TRBJ2-7
clone_size: .
v_call: TRBV5-4
d_call: TRBD2

cdr3_nt: TGTGCCAGCAGTGTCACTCTCGCCCTCGCCTACGAGCAGTACTTC
cdr3_aa: CASSVTLALAYEQYF
j_call: TRBJ2-7
clone_size: few
v_call: TRBV2
d_call: .

cdr3_nt: TGTGCCTGGAGTGTACCAGGGGTCGGGGCCAACGTCCTGACTTTC
cdr3_aa: CAWSVPGVGANVLTF
j_call: TRBJ2-6
clone_size: few
v_call: TRBV30
d_call: .

cdr3_nt: TGTGCCAGCTCATCAACAGGGACAGATACGCAGTATTTT
cdr3_aa: CASSSTGTDTQYF
j_call: TRBJ2-3
clone_size: few
v_call: TRBV18
d_call: .

cdr3_nt: TGTGCCAGTCGGGCGGTCGCAGCGGGAGTAGATACGCAGTATTTT
cdr3_aa: CASRAVAAGVDTQYF
j_call: TRBJ2-3
clone_size: few
v_call: TRBV19
d_call: TRBD2

cdr3_nt: TGCGCCAGCAGCCGCCGGGATTTTAGCGGGAGGGATTTAGACGAGCAGTTCTTC
cdr3_aa: CASSRRDFSGRDLDEQFF
j_call: TRBJ2-1
clone_size: .
v_call: TRBV4-1
d_call: TRBD2

cdr3_nt: TGTGCCAGCAGCTTAGGGCAAACTAGCACAGATACGCAGTATTTT
cdr3_aa: CASSLGQTSTDTQYF
j_call: TRBJ2-3
clone_size: once
v_call: TRBV7-3
d_call: .

cdr3_nt: TGTGCCAGCAGCTCCTGGCCGGGGCAGGGGGAGTCAGATACGCAGTATTTT
cdr3_aa: CASSSWPGQGESDTQYF
j_call: TRBJ2-3
clone_size: .
v_call: TRBV5-6
d_call: TRBD1

cdr3_nt: TGCAGCGCCATCCGGGGGAACACTGAAGCTTTCTTT
cdr3_aa: CSAIRGNTEAFF
j_call: TRBJ1-1
clone_size: .
v_call: TRBV29-1
d_call: .

cdr3_nt: TGTGCCAGCAGCTGGGGGACACGGGCGGCCTACGAGCAGTACTTC
cdr3_aa: CASSWGTRAAYEQYF
j_call: TRBJ2-7
clone_size: few
v_call: TRBV5-4
d_call: .

cdr3_nt: TGCGCCAGCAGTTGGGCCGATCGGGGCACTGAAGCTTTCTTT
cdr3_aa: CASSWADRGTEAFF
j_call: TRBJ1-1
clone_size: .
v_call: TRBV5-1
d_call: .

cdr3_nt: TGTGCCAGCTCACTCTCGCCGGGACAGTCCTACGAGCAGTACTTC
cdr3_aa: CASSLSPGQSYEQYF
j_call: TRBJ2-7
clone_size: few
v_call: TRBV18
d_call: TRBD1

cdr3_nt: TGCGCCAGCCGTACGACAGGGGACCCGACTGGGAGCACTGAAGCTTTCTTT
cdr3_aa: CASRTTGDPTGSTEAFF
j_call: TRBJ1-1
clone_size: .
v_call: TRBV5-1
d_call: TRBD1

cdr3_nt: TGCGCCAGCAGCTCTATGGCGACTAGCGGGAGAATAAAGGAGCAGTACTTC
cdr3_aa: CASSSMATSGRIKEQYF
j_call: TRBJ2-7
clone_size: .
v_call: TRBV5-1
d_call: TRBD2

cdr3_nt: TGTGCCAGCAGTTCGACAGGGGGCGCGGGCAAAAACATTCAGTACTTC
cdr3_aa: CASSSTGGAGKNIQYF
j_call: TRBJ2-4
clone_size: few
v_call: TRBV6-5
d_call: TRBD1

cdr3_nt: TGTGCCAGCAGCTTATCTAGCGGCTCATACGAGCAGTACTTC
cdr3_aa: CASSLSSGSYEQYF
j_call: TRBJ2-7
clone_size: few
v_call: TRBV7-2
d_call: TRBD2

cdr3_nt: TGCGCCAGCAGCTTGGGACAGGGGGCCTACAATGAGCAGTTCTTC
cdr3_aa: CASSLGQGAYNEQFF
j_call: TRBJ2-1
clone_size: .
v_call: TRBV5-1
d_call: TRBD1

cdr3_nt: TGTGCCAGCAGCTTCCAGGGGTCTAATGAAAAACTGTTTTTT
cdr3_aa: CASSFQGSNEKLFF
j_call: TRBJ1-4
clone_size: few
v_call: TRBV5-6
d_call: .

cdr3_nt: TGCAGCGCGGGGGACCGAGAGACCCAGTACTTC
cdr3_aa: CSAGDRETQYF
j_call: TRBJ2-5
clone_size: few
v_call: TRBV29-1
d_call: .

cdr3_nt: TGCGCCAGCAGGACTCAGACGAACACTGAAGCTTTCTTT
cdr3_aa: CASRTQTNTEAFF
j_call: TRBJ1-1
clone_size: .
v_call: TRBV10-2
d_call: .

cdr3_nt: TGTGCCACCAGCAGAGATAGGGGGCAGGTTCATCAGCCCCAGCATTTT
cdr3_aa: CATSRDRGQVHQPQHF
j_call: TRBJ1-5
clone_size: few
v_call: TRBV15
d_call: TRBD1

cdr3_nt: TGTGCCAGCAAAACCACCGGGACTCCCCTCTCCACGCAGTATTTT
cdr3_aa: CASKTTGTPLSTQYF
j_call: TRBJ2-3
clone_size: .
v_call: TRBV6-5
d_call: .